This T cell receptor beta chain was identified in a study of shared clonotypes between healthy human individuals. The V gene lost 0 bases and the J gene lost 7 bases, with 13 bases spanning the gap. The length of the CDR3 is 15 residues. Germline loops: CDR1 SGHNT, CDR2 YYREEE (reference sequence). Overall study findings and caveats: Large sequencing depth failed to make sorted-subset sequencing complete, rarefaction showed.

Splitting of CD4+ cells produced CD45RA+ naive and CD45RA-negative memory subsets. Template for every sorted-subset replicate PCR totaled 200 to 250 ng DNA, some 30,000 T cell genomes. Assay used: immunoSEQ multiplex PCR; TCRdb lists only in-frame clones, some missing. This table has 150,000 to 200,000 clones, approximately 95% appearing once. Worth noting for this clone: Its antigen is unidentified.

This chain uses TRBV5-4 with TRBJ1-4; the D is unclear. The TCR was taken from a woman aged 25 to 39 in good health. Sequencing input: naive CD4+ T cells sorted from blood. The subset here: CD45RA+ positively selected. The CDR3 loop reads CASSLGNGPFEKLFF. The CDR3 DNA reads as TGTGCCAGCAGCTTGGGAAACGGGCCCTTTGAAAAACTGTTTTTT.